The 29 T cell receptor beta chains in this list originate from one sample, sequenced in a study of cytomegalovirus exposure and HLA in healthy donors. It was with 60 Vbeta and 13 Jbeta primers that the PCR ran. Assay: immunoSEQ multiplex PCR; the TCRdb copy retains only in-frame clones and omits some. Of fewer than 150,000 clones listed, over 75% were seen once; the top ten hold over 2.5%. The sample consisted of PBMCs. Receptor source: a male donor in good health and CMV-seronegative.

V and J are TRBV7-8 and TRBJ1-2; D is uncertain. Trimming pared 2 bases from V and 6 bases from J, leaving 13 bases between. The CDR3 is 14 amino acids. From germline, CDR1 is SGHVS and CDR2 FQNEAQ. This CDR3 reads CASSLIVESNGYTF. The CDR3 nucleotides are TGTGCCAGCAGCTTAATTGTCGAGAGTAATGGCTACACCTTC.

The CDR3 reads CASSDAGQVTEYQPQHF. CDR3 DNA: TGTGCCAGCAGTGATGCGGGACAGGTGACAGAGTATCAGCCCCAGCATTTT. The chain couples TRBV6-1 to TRBJ1-5, with 8 bases identical to TRBD1. This CDR3 is 17 amino acids long. The V segment lost 3 bases and the J segment 5 bases; nucleotides outside the gene matches: 12. Germline V gene sequence: CDR1 MNHNS, CDR2 SASEGT.

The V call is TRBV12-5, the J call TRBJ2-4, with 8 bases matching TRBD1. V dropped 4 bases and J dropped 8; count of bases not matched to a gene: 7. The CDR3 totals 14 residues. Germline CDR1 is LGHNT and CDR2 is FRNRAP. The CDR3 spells CASGSQTGEDIQYF. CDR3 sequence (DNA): TGTGCTAGTGGTTCCCAGACAGGGGAAGACATTCAGTACTTC.

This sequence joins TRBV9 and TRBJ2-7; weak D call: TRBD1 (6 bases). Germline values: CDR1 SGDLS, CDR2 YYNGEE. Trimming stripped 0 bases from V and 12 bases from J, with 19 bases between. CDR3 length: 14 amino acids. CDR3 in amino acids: CASSVGAGEEQRYF. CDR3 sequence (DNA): TGTGCCAGCAGCGTAGGGGCAGGGGAAGAGCAGCGGTACTTC.

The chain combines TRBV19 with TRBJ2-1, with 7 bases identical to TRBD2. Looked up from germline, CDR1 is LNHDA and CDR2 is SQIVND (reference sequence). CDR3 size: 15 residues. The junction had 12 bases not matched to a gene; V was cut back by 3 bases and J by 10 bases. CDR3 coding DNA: TGTGCCAGTAGTATGACAGAGGCGGGAGCGGTCGAGCAGTTCTTC. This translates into CASSMTEAGAVEQFF.

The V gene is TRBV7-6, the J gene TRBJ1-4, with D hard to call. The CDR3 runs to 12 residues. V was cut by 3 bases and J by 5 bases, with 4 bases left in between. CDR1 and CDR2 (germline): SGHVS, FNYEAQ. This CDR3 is CASSFINEKLFF. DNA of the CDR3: TGTGCCAGCAGCTTTATAAATGAAAAACTGTTTTTT.

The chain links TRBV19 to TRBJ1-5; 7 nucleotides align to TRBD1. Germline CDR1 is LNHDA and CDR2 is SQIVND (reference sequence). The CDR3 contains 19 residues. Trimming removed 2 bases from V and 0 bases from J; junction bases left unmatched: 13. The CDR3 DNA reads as TGTGCCAGTAGTATAAGTCCCCTCCGACAGGGAGGTAGCAATCAGCCCCAGCATTTT. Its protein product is CASSISPLRQGGSNQPQHF.

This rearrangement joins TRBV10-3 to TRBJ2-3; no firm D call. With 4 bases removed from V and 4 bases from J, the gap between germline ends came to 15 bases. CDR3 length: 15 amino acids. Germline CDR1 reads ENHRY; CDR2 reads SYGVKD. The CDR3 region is CAISGLENEADTQYF. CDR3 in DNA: TGTGCCATCAGTGGATTAGAAAATGAGGCAGATACGCAGTATTTT.

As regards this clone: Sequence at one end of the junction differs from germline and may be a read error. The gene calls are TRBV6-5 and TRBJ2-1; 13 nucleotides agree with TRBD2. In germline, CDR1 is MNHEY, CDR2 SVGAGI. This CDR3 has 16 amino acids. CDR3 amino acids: CASSFRTSGSYTEQFF. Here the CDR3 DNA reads TGTGCCAGCAGTTTCCGGACTAGCGGGAGCTACACTGAGCAGTTCTTC.

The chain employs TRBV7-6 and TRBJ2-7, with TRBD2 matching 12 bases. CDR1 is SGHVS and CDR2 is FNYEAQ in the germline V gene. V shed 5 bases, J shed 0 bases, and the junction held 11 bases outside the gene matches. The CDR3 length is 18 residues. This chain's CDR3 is CASSPRPTSGSRSYEQYF. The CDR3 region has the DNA TGTGCCAGCAGCCCTAGACCGACTAGCGGGAGCCGCTCCTACGAGCAGTACTTC.

The CDR3 here is CASSFLGQNPGELFF. The CDR3, as DNA: TGTGCCAGCAGTTTCTTGGGACAAAATCCCGGGGAGCTGTTTTTT. The V and J genes are TRBV28 and TRBJ2-2; D may be TRBD1 (6 bases). Germline-derived CDR1 and CDR2 are MDHEN and SYDVKM. The CDR3 has 15 amino acids. V lost 3 bases to trimming and J lost 6 bases, with 14 bases between them.

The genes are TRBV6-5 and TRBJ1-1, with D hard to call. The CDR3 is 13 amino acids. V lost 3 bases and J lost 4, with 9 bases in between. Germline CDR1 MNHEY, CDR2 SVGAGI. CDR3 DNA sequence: TGTGCCAGCAGTTATTCTGAGGGCACTGAAGCTTTCTTT. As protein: CASSYSEGTEAFF.

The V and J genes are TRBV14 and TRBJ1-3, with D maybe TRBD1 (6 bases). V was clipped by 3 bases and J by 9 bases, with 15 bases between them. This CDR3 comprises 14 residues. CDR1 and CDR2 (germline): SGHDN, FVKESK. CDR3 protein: CASSHVAGATTIYF. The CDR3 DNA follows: TGTGCCAGCAGCCATGTTGCGGGGGCGACCACCATATATTTT.

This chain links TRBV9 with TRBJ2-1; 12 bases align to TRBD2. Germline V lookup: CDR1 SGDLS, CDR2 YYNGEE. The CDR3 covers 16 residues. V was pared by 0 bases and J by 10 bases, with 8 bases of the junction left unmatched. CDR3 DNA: TGTGCCAGCAGCGTAGTACCTAGCGGGAGGGCTGGCGAGCAGTTCTTC. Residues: CASSVVPSGRAGEQFF.

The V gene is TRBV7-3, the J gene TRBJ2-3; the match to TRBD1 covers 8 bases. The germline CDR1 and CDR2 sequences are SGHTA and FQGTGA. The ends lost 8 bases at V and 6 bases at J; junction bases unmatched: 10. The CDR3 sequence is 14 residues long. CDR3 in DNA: TGTGCCAGCGACTATCAGGGGGCCGCGGATACGCAGTATTTT. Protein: CASDYQGAADTQYF.

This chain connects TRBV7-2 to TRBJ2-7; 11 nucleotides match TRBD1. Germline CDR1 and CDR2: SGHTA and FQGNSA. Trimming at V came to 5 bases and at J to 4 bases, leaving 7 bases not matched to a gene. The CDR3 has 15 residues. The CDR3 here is CASSPPGTGGYEQYF. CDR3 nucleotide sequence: TGTGCCAGCAGCCCGCCCGGGACAGGGGGGTACGAGCAGTACTTC.

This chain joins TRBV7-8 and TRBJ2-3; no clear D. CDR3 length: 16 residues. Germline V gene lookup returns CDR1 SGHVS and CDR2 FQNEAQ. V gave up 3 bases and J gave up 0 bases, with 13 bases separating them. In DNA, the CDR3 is TGTGCCAGCAGCTTGCATCACCTTACTAGCACAGATACGCAGTATTTT. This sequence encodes CASSLHHLTSTDTQYF. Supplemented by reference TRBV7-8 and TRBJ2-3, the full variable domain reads GAGVSQSPRYKVAKRGQDVALRCDPISGHVSLFWYQQALGQGPEFLTYFQNEAQLDKSGLPSDRFFAERPEGSVSTLKIQRTQQEDSAVYLCASSLHHLTSTDTQYFGPGTRLTVL.

The CDR3 DNA follows: TGTGCCAGTCCTATCCCCGCGACTAGCGGGAGTCGCACCGGGGAGCTGTTTTTT. This translates into CASPIPATSGSRTGELFF. The V call is TRBV7-9, the J call TRBJ2-2, with TRBD2 identical over 12 bases. This CDR3 contains 18 residues. V was clipped by 9 bases and J by 4 bases; unmatched bases: 15. Per the germline V gene, CDR1 is SEHNR and CDR2 is FQNEAQ (reference sequence).

CDR3 protein: CASTRSAGTGELFF. CDR3 DNA sequence: TGTGCCAGCACAAGGAGCGCTGGAACCGGGGAGCTGTTTTTT. This chain joins TRBV2 and TRBJ2-2; no clear D. Between the trimmed V and J ends, which lost 7 bases and 5 bases, there was a span of 14 bases. Germline values: CDR1 SNHLY, CDR2 FYNNEI. The CDR3 length is 14 residues.

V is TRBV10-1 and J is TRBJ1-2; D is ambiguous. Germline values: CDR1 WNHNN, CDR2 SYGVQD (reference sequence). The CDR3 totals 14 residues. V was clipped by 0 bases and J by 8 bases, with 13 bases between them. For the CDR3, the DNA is TGCGCCAGCAGTGAGTCGACTCGACGGAGGGGCTACACCTTC. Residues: CASSESTRRRGYTF.

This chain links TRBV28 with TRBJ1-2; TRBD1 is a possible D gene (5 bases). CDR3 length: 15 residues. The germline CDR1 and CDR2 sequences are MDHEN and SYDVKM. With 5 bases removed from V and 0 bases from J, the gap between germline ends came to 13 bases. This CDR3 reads CASSIHRSANYGYTF. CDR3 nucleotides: TGTGCCAGCAGTATTCACAGGAGTGCTAACTATGGCTACACCTTC.

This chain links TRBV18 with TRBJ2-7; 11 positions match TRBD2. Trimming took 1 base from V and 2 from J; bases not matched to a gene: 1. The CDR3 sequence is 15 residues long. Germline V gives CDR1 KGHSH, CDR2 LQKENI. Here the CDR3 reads CASSPLAGGPYEQYF. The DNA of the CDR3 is TGTGCCAGCTCACCACTAGCGGGAGGGCCCTACGAGCAGTACTTC.

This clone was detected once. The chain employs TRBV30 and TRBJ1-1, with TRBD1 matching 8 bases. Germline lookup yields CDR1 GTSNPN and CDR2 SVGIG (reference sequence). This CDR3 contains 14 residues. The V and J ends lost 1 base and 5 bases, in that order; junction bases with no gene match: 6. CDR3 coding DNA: TGTGCCTGGAGTGCCGGACAGGGCTGGACTGAAGCTTTCTTT. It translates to CAWSAGQGWTEAFF.

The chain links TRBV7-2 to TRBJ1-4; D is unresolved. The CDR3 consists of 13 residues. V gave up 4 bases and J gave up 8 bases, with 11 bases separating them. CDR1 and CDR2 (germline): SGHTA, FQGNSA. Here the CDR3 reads CASSSFDGEKLFF. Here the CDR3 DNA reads TGTGCCAGCAGCTCATTTGATGGCGAAAAACTGTTTTTT.

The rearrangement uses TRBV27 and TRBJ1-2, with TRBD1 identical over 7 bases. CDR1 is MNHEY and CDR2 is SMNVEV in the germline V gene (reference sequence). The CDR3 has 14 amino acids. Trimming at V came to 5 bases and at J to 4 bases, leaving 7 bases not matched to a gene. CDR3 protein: CASSLTGAPYGYTF. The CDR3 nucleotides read TGTGCCAGCAGTCTTACAGGGGCACCCTATGGCTACACCTTC.

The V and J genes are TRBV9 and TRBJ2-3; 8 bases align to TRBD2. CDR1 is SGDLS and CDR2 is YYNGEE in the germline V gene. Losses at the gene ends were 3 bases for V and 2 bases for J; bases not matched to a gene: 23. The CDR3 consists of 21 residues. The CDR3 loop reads CASSAPLTNPGGPRDTDTQYF. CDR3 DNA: TGTGCCAGCAGCGCCCCCCTCACTAATCCGGGAGGGCCCAGGGACACAGATACGCAGTATTTT.

The CDR3 DNA reads TGTGCCATCAGTGAGGGGACAGGGAACTATGGCTACACCTTC. It encodes CAISEGTGNYGYTF. The chain has TRBV10-3 and TRBJ1-2; 9 bases match TRBD1. Germline CDR1 reads ENHRY; CDR2 reads SYGVKD. The CDR3 is 14 amino acids. After removal of 2 bases from V and 2 bases from J, the junction contained 0 bases not matched to a gene.

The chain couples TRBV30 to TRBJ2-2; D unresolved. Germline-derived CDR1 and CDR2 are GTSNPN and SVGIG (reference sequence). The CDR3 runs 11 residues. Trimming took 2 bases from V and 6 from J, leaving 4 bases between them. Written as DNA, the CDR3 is TGTGCCTGGAGTCCTGCCGGGGAGCTGTTTTTT. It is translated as CAWSPAGELFF.

The CDR3 here is CASSSGQIYGYTF. The CDR3, as DNA: TGTGCCAGCAGCTCCGGACAGATCTATGGCTACACCTTC. The J gene is TRBJ1-2, the V gene TRBV11-1, with D perhaps TRBD1 (6 bases). Trimming removed 4 bases from V and 4 bases from J, with 10 bases in between. The CDR3 totals 13 residues. The germline gives CDR1 SGHAT, CDR2 FQDESV (reference sequence).